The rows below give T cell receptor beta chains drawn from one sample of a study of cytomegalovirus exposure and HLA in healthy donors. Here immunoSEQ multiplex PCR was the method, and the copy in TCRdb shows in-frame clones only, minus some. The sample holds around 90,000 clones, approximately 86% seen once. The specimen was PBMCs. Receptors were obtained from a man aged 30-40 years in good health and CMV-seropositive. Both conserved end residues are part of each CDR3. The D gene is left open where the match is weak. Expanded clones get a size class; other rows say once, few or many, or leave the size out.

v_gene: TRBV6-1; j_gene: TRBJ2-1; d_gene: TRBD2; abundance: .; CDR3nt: TGTGCCAGTCAGAGGTCACTAGCGGGTTATAATGAGCAGTTCTTC; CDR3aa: CASQRSLAGYNEQFF
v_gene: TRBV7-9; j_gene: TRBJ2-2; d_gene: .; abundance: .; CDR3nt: TGTGCCAGCAGCTTAGCAGTAGTTTCCGGGGAGCTGTTTTTT; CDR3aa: CASSLAVVSGELFF
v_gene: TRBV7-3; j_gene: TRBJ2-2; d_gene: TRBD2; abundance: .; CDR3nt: TGTGCCAGCAGCTTAACGGGCGGGAGACACACCGGGGAGCTGTTTTTT; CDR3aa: CASSLTGGRHTGELFF
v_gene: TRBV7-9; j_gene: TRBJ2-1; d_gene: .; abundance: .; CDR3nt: TGTGCCAGCAGCTCGGCCACAGGGCGGGAGCAGTTCTTC; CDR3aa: CASSSATGREQFF
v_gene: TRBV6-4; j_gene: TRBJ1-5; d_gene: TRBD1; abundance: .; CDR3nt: TGTGCCAGCAGTGATGAAGACAGGGCAAACAATCAGCCCCAGCATTTT; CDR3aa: CASSDEDRANNQPQHF
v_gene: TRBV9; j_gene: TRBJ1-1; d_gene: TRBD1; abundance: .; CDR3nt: TGTGCCAGCAGCGCGGCGGGACAGGGGAACACTGAAGCTTTCTTT; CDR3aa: CASSAAGQGNTEAFF
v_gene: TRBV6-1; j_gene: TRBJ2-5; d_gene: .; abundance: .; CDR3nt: TGTGCCAGCAGTGAAAGATGGAGTAAGGTCGGGGAAATTTGGGCCCAGTACTTC; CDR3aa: CASSERWSKVGEIWAQYF
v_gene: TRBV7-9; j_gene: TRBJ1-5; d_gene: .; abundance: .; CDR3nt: TGTGCCAGCAGCTCCACAGGGCCCAATCAGCCCCAGCATTTT; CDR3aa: CASSSTGPNQPQHF
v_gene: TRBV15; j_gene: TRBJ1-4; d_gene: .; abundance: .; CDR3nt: TGTGCCACCAGCAGAGATCGAAACAGGGTATCGGAAAAACTGTTTTTT; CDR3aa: CATSRDRNRVSEKLFF
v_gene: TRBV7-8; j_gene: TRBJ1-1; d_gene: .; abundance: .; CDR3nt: TGTGCCAGCAGCTTAGGGCAGGGACTTGCCAACACTGAAGCTTTCTTT; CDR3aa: CASSLGQGLANTEAFF
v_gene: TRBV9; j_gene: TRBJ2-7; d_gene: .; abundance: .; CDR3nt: TGTGCCAGCAGCCCACGGACAGAAACCTACGAGCAGTACTTC; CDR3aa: CASSPRTETYEQYF
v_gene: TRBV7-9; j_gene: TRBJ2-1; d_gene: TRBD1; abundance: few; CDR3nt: TGTGCCAGCAGCCCTACTCCGGGACAGGGGGCAGAAAATGAGCAGTTCTTC; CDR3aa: CASSPTPGQGAENEQFF
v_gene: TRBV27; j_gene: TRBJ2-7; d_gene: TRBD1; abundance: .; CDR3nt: TGTGCCAGCGTAAAGGGGGCAGATCAGTTCGAGCAGTACTTC; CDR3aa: CASVKGADQFEQYF
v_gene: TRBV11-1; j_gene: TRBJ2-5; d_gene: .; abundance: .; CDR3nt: TGTGCCAGCAGCTTATCGTCGGGGAGAGAAGAGACCCAGTACTTC; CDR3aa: CASSLSSGREETQYF
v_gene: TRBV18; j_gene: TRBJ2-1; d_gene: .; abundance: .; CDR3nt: TGTGCCAGCTCGCTGGGGGGCTCCTACAATGAGCAGTTCTTC; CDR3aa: CASSLGGSYNEQFF
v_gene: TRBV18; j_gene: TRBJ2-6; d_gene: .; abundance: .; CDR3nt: TGTGCCAGCTCACCAGGCAGAGGATTTTGGGCCAACGTCCTGACTTTC; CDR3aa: CASSPGRGFWANVLTF
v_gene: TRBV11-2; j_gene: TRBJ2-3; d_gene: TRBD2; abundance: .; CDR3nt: TGTGCCAGCAGCTTAGGTGCCGCGGGAGCCCGCACAGATACGCAGTATTTT; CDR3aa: CASSLGAAGARTDTQYF
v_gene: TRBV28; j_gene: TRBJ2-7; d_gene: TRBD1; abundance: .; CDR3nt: TGTGCCAGCAGAGGATATCGAGAGAAGGACAGGGCCTACGAGCAGTACTTC; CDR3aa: CASRGYREKDRAYEQYF
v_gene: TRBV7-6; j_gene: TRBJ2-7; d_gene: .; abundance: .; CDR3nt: TGTGCCAGCAGTTCTTCACAGGGAGGGGACCACGAGCAGTACTTC; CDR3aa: CASSSSQGGDHEQYF
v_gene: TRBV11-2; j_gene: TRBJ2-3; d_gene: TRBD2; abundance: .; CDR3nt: TGTGCCAGCAGCTTACGGGAGGGGGTCTTTGCGCAGTATTTT; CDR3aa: CASSLREGVFAQYF
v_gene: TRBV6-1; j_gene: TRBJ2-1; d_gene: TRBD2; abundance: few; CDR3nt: TGTGCCAGCAGTGTAAGCAGCGGGAGGAACAATGAGCAGTTCTTC; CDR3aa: CASSVSSGRNNEQFF
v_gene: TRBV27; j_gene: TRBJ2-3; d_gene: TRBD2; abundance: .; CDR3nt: TGTGCCAGCAGTTCTGCTAGCGGGAGCACAGATACGCAGTATTTT; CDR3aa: CASSSASGSTDTQYF
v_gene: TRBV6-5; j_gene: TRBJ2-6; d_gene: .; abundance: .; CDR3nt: TGTGCCAGCAGTCCAGGCAACGGGGCCAACGTCCTGACTTTC; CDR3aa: CASSPGNGANVLTF
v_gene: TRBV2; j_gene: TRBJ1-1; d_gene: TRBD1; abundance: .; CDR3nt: TGTGCCAGCAGTGAAGCGCGACAGGGGGTGATGAACACTGAAGCTTTCTTT; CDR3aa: CASSEARQGVMNTEAFF
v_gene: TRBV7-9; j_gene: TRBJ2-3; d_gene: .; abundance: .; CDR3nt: TGTGCCAGCAGCTTAGTGGGGCCCCGCAGGGGAACCACAGATACGCAGTATTTT; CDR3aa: CASSLVGPRRGTTDTQYF
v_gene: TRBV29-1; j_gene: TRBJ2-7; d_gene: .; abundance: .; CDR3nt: TGCAGCGTTGTACCGATTAGCTCCTACGAGCAGTACTTC; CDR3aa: CSVVPISSYEQYF
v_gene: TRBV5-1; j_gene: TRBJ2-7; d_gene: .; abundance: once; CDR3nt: TGCGCCAGCAGCTTGCTGGGAGACGAGCAGTACTTC; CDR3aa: CASSLLGDEQYF
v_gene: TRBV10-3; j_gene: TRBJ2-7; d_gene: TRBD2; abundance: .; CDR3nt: TGTGCCATCAGTGAGATGACTAGCCCTGATCTACGAACGTACTTC; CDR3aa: CAISEMTSPDLRTYF
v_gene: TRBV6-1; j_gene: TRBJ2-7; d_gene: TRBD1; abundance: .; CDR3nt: TGTGCCAGTACTTACGGACAGGTCTCCTACGAGCAGTACTTC; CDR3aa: CASTYGQVSYEQYF
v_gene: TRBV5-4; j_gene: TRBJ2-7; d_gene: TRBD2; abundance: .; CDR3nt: TGTGCCAGCAGCTTGGGACTAGCGGGAGGCTCCTACGAGCAGTACTTC; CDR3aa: CASSLGLAGGSYEQYF
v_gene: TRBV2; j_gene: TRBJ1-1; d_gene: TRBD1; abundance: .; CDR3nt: TGTGCCAGCAGTGGGACAGGGGAAAATGAAGCTTTCTTT; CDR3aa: CASSGTGENEAFF
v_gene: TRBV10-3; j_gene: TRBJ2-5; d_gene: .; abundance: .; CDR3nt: TGTGCCATCAGTGAGTCTCTGGCGGGAGAGACCCAGTACTTC; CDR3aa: CAISESLAGETQYF
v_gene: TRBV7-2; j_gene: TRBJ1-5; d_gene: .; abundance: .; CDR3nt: TGTGCCAGCAGCCCCCTATCCGCGGATAGCAATCAGCCCCAGCATTTT; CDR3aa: CASSPLSADSNQPQHF
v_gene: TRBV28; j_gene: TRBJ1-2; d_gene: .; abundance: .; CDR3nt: TGTGCCAGCAGTGCAGGACAGATCTATGGCTACACCTTC; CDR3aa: CASSAGQIYGYTF
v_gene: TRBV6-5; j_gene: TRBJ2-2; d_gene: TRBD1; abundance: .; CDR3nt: TGTGCCAGCAGTTATCCAGGGGGATCCGGGGAGCTGTTTTTT; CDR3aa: CASSYPGGSGELFF
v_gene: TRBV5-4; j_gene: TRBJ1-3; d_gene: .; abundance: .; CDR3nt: TGTGCCAGCAGCTTGGCGGGGGGAGGGCCCTCTGGAAACACCATATATTTT; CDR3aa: CASSLAGGGPSGNTIYF
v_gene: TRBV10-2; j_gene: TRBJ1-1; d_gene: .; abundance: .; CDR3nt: TGCGCCAGCAGTGAACAGGGTACCACTGAAGCTTTCTTT; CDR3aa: CASSEQGTTEAFF
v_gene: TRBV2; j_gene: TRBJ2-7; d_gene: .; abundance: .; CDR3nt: TGTGCCAGCAGAAGGGAGATAAGCTCCTACGAGCAGTACTTC; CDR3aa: CASRREISSYEQYF
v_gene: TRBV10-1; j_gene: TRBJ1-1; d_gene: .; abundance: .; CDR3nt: TGCGCCAGCAAGGGGGTTGGCACTGAAGCTTTCTTT; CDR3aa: CASKGVGTEAFF
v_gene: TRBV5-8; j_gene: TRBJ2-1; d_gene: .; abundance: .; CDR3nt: TGTGCCAGCAGCCATCGACTGAGGCGGTTCTTC; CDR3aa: CASSHRLRRFF
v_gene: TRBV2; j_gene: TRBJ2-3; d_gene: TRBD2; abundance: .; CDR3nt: TGTGCCAGCAGTGAAGGGGCGGGAGGGACAGATACGCAGTATTTT; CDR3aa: CASSEGAGGTDTQYF
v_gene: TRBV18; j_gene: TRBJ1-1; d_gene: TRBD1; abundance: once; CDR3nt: TGTGCCAGCTCACCCCGAGGAGGGACAGGGGGCGCGGACACTGAAGCTTTCTTT; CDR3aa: CASSPRGGTGGADTEAFF
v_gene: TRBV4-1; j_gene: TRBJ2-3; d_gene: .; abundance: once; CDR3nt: TGCGCCAGCAGCCTCTTCGAAGTCACTCCCTCGGCAGATACGCAGTATTTT; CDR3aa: CASSLFEVTPSADTQYF
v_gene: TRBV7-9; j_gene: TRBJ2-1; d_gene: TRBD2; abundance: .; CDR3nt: TGTGCCAGCAGCCGGGGGGTGAATGAGCAGTTCTTC; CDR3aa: CASSRGVNEQFF
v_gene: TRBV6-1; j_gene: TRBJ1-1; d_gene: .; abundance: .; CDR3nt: TGTGCCAGCATGCGACCACCCCCCCGGGATGGTGAAGCTTTCTTT; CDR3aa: CASMRPPPRDGEAFF
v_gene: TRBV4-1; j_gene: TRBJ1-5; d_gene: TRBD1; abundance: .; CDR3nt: TGCGCCAGCAGCCAACCGACAGGGGACTATAGCAATCAGCCCCAGCATTTT; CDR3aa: CASSQPTGDYSNQPQHF
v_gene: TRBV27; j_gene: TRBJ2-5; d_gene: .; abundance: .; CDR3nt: TGTGCCAGCAGTCCCCTACTAGGATCCCAAGAGACCCAGTACTTC; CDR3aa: CASSPLLGSQETQYF
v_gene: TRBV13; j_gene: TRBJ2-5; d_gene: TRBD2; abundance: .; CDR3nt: TGTGCCAGCAGCGCCCGGACTAGCGGAGGAGAGACCCAGTACTTC; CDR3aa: CASSARTSGGETQYF
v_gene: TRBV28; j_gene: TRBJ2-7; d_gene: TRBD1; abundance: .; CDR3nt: TGTGCCAGCAGTTTCTACAGGGGCTACGAGCAGTACTTC; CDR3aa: CASSFYRGYEQYF
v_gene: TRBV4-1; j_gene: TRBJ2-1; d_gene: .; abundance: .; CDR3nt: TGCGCCAGCAGCCAAGAAGTTAACAGAATCTACAATGAGCAGTTCTTC; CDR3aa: CASSQEVNRIYNEQFF
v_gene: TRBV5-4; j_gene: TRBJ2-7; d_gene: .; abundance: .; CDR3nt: TGTGCCAGCAGCTCCTTCGACACACAAGCCTACGAGCAGTACTTC; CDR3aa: CASSSFDTQAYEQYF
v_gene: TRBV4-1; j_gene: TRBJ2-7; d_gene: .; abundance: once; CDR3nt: TGCGCCAGCAGCCAAGGGAGGGAGCGGGAGCAGTACTTC; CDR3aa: CASSQGREREQYF
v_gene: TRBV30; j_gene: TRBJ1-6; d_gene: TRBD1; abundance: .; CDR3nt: TGTGCCTGGAGTAAGAACAGGGGTTCACCCCTCCACTTT; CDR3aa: CAWSKNRGSPLHF
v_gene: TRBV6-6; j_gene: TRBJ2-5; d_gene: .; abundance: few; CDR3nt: TGTGCCAGCACCCGGGGACAACGAAGGTACCAAGAGACCCAGTACTTC; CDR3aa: CASTRGQRRYQETQYF
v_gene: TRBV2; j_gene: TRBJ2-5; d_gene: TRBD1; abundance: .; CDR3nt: TGTGCCAGCATGGACAGGGGACAGACCCAGTACTTC; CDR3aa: CASMDRGQTQYF
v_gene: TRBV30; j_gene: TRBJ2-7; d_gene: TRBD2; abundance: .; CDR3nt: TGTGCCTGGAGTCCAATAGCGGGAAACGAGCAGTACTTC; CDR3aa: CAWSPIAGNEQYF
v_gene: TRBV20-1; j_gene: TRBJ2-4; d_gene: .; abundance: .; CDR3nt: TGCAGTGCGGGCCTTCAGTACTTC; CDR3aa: CSAGLQYF